What follows are 28 T cell receptor beta chains derived from one specimen sequenced in a study of cytomegalovirus exposure and HLA in healthy donors. Primers for the PCR totalled 60 Vbeta and 13 Jbeta. Repertoires were generated with immunoSEQ multiplex PCR, while TCRdb's copy carries only in-frame clones and drops some. Of about 130,000 clones in the sample, over 65% are singletons; the top ten hold 4%. Material for sequencing was PBMCs. These receptor sequences come from a middle-aged man in good health and CMV-seropositive.

V usage is TRBV13 and J usage is TRBJ2-3; unclear D gene. Trimming stripped 4 bases from V and 0 bases from J, with 5 bases between. Per the germline V gene, CDR1 is PRHDT and CDR2 is FYEKMQ (reference sequence). The CDR3 length is 13 residues. The CDR3: CASSSHSTDTQYF. CDR3 nucleotide sequence: TGTGCCAGCAGCTCCCATAGCACAGATACGCAGTATTTT.

The V gene is TRBV4-2, the J gene TRBJ1-4; D is ambiguous. The CDR3 loop spans 14 amino acids. Germline V gene lookup returns CDR1 LGHNA and CDR2 YNFKEQ. V was cut by 0 bases and J by 8 bases, with 10 bases left in between. The CDR3, as DNA: TGTGCCAGCAGCCAAGAATGGAGCTGGGAAAAACTGTTTTTT. It yields the protein CASSQEWSWEKLFF.

J is TRBJ1-1 and V is TRBV27, with D possibly TRBD1 on 6 matching bases. Trimming left V 3 bases short and J 6 bases short, with 14 bases between. Germline CDR1 MNHEY, CDR2 SMNVEV (reference sequence). This CDR3 contains 14 residues. This chain's CDR3 is CASSFRGAFPEAFF. DNA for the CDR3: TGTGCCAGCAGTTTCCGGGGGGCGTTTCCTGAAGCTTTCTTT.

The rearrangement links TRBV14 to TRBJ2-1, with 15 positions matching TRBD2. CDR1 SGHDN and CDR2 FVKESK come from the germline V gene. This CDR3 has 20 residues. The junction had 9 bases not matched to a gene; V was cut back by 2 bases and J by 1 base. As DNA, the CDR3 is TGTGCCAGCAGCCAACGTACAGGACTAGCGGGAGGGCCTTCCTACAATGAGCAGTTCTTC. It codes for CASSQRTGLAGGPSYNEQFF.

The sample holds a few counts of this clone. The DNA of the CDR3 is TGTGCCAGCAGCTTCGATCCCAGGGGGAAAACTGAAGCTTTCTTT. Its translation: CASSFDPRGKTEAFF. This chain connects TRBV5-6 to TRBJ1-1, with 7 bases identical to TRBD1. With V trimmed by 2 bases and J by 5 bases, 9 bases remained unmatched. The length of the CDR3 is 15 residues. Germline CDR1 SGHDT, CDR2 YYEEEE.

V and J are TRBV7-6 and TRBJ1-4, with 10 bases that match TRBD1. The ends lost 3 bases at V and 7 bases at J; junction bases unmatched: 2. The CDR3 runs 14 residues. CDR1 and CDR2 (germline): SGHVS, FNYEAQ. The CDR3, as DNA: TGTGCCAGCAGCTTCGACAGGGGGCTTGAAAAACTGTTTTTT. Its protein is CASSFDRGLEKLFF.

This clone has only one observation. The chain links TRBV4-1 to TRBJ2-7; D uncertain. The length of the CDR3 is 13 residues. V was shortened by 1 base and J by 2 bases, with 6 bases between the two germline ends. CDR1 and CDR2 (germline): MGHRA, YSYEKL. The CDR3 protein is CASSQGPTYEQYF. CDR3 DNA sequence: TGCGCCAGCAGCCAAGGGCCGACCTACGAGCAGTACTTC.

The chain is built from TRBV29-1 and TRBJ2-5; 7 positions match TRBD2. V shed 8 bases and J 4 bases; nucleotides not matched to a gene: 10. The CDR3 loop spans 13 amino acids. Per germline, CDR1 SQVTM and CDR2 ANQGSEA. In DNA form, the CDR3 reads TGCAGCATTAGACTAGCATCGGGAGAGACCCAGTACTTC. It codes for CSIRLASGETQYF.

The chain uses TRBV6-1 and TRBJ2-7; 7 bases are a match to TRBD1. Per the germline V gene, CDR1 is MNHNS and CDR2 is SASEGT. The CDR3 runs 14 residues. J gave up 5 bases and V 2 bases, and 6 bases lay outside the gene matches. Written as DNA, the CDR3 is TGTGCCAGCAGTGAACGGGAAAGGGGGCACGAGCAGTACTTC. It encodes CASSERERGHEQYF.

The CDR3 is CASSLSSRGLAGKEQFF. CDR3 sequence (DNA): TGTGCCAGCAGTTTATCATCGCGGGGACTAGCGGGGAAGGAGCAGTTCTTC. The V call is TRBV27, the J call TRBJ2-1; 13 nucleotides line up with TRBD2. From germline, CDR1 is MNHEY and CDR2 SMNVEV (reference sequence). CDR3 length: 17 residues. V shed 0 bases, J shed 10 bases, and the junction held 9 bases outside the gene matches.

The chain uses TRBV27 and TRBJ2-7; 7 bases fit TRBD2. Germline V CDR1 and CDR2: MNHEY, SMNVEV (reference sequence). The V gene end was trimmed by 5 bases and the J gene end by 1 base; junction bases not matched to a gene: 8. The CDR3 consists of 15 residues. CDR3: CASSRTAGVSYEQYF. CDR3 DNA: TGTGCCAGCAGTCGCACTGCGGGAGTGTCCTACGAGCAGTACTTC.

The table lists this clone with a few counts. This rearrangement joins TRBV6-5 to TRBJ1-1; 7 bases are shared with TRBD1. The germline gives CDR1 MNHEY, CDR2 SVGAGI. The CDR3 extends over 14 amino acids. The ends lost 5 bases at V and 5 bases at J; junction bases unmatched: 8. The CDR3 DNA reads TGTGCCAGCAGTGTCACAGGGGCGGGTACTGAAGCTTTCTTT. Its translation is CASSVTGAGTEAFF.

The chain is built from TRBV18 and TRBJ2-3; no definite D call. V lost 10 bases to trimming and J lost 2 bases, with 19 bases between them. CDR3 length: 15 amino acids. CDR1 is KGHSH, CDR2 LQKENI, per germline. This CDR3 reads CATNEAPPPTDTQYF. In nucleotides, the CDR3 is TGTGCCACCAACGAAGCTCCTCCGCCCACAGATACGCAGTATTTT.

The genes are TRBV6-6 and TRBJ2-7; a weak D match, TRBD2 (5 bases). This CDR3 is built from 11 residues. Trimming took off 11 bases at V and 4 bases at J, with 12 bases between the two ends. CDR1 MNHNY and CDR2 SVGAGI come from the germline V gene (reference sequence). CDR3 sequence reads: CAHGVWYEQYF. CDR3 bases: TGTGCCCACGGGGTTTGGTACGAGCAGTACTTC.

The genes are TRBV28 and TRBJ2-7, with 13 bases matching TRBD2. CDR1 MDHEN and CDR2 SYDVKM come from the germline V gene. V lost 7 bases, J lost 5 bases, and 8 bases stayed unmatched. The CDR3 contains 15 residues. In DNA form, the CDR3 reads TGTGCCAGCAATCCGACTAGCGGGGGGTTTAACGAGCAGTACTTC. Amino acids: CASNPTSGGFNEQYF.

J is TRBJ2-1 and V is TRBV28, with 7 bases that match TRBD2. The CDR3 has 15 amino acids. Germline CDR1 and CDR2: MDHEN and SYDVKM. V lost 3 bases and J lost 2; bases outside the gene matches: 4. CDR3 loop: CASSFQRGPYNEQFF. CDR3 bases: TGTGCCAGCAGTTTTCAGCGGGGTCCCTACAATGAGCAGTTCTTC.

V gene TRBV27 combines with J gene TRBJ1-5; 10 positions agree with TRBD1. Germline loops: CDR1 MNHEY, CDR2 SMNVEV (reference sequence). The CDR3 covers 15 residues. The J segment lost 6 bases and the V segment lost 6 bases, leaving 8 bases of the junction unmatched. The CDR3 loop is CASRPTGGAGQPQHF. DNA for the CDR3: TGTGCCAGCAGACCGACAGGGGGCGCGGGTCAGCCCCAGCATTTT.

This chain joins TRBV18 and TRBJ2-4, with 9 bases that match TRBD1. The trim removed 6 bases at V and 1 base at J, leaving 10 bases unmatched. CDR1 and CDR2 from the germline V gene are KGHSH and LQKENI. The CDR3 consists of 17 residues. The CDR3 DNA follows: TGTGCCAGCTCTCGTGGACAGGGGCCAAGGGCCAAAAACATTCAGTACTTC. Its translation: CASSRGQGPRAKNIQYF.

This clone appeared a single time. This sample includes further DNA sequences coding for the same CDR3. The CDR3: CATSRVAGGAYNEQFF. DNA for the CDR3: TGTGCCACCAGCAGAGTTGCGGGAGGGGCCTACAATGAGCAGTTCTTC. The chain carries TRBV15 and TRBJ2-1; 9 nucleotides line up with TRBD2. V gave up 1 base and J gave up 2 bases; unmatched junction bases: 3. This CDR3 spans 16 amino acids. Per the germline V gene, CDR1 is LNHNV and CDR2 is YYDKDF (reference sequence).

CDR3 sequence reads: CASRGQSSSGANVLTF. CDR3 nucleotide sequence: TGTGCCAGCAGGGGACAGAGTAGCTCTGGGGCCAACGTCCTGACTTTC. The chain uses TRBV25-1 and TRBJ2-6, with TRBD1 matching 7 bases. This CDR3 has 16 residues. CDR1 MGHDK and CDR2 SYGVNS come from the germline V gene. J gave up 0 bases and V 6 bases, and 5 bases lay outside the gene matches.

The chain has TRBV18 and TRBJ2-1, with 10 bases lining up with TRBD2. Germline CDR1 is KGHSH and CDR2 is LQKENI. J gave up 4 bases and V 3 bases, and 3 bases lay outside the gene matches. The CDR3 extends over 15 amino acids. CDR3 protein: CASSPRTSGYNEQFF. The CDR3 DNA is TGTGCCAGCTCACCGAGGACTAGCGGTTACAATGAGCAGTTCTTC.

A few counts support this clone. CDR3 sequence: CASSTGTGHTGELFF. In DNA, the CDR3 is TGTGCCAGCAGTACCGGGACAGGGCACACCGGGGAGCTGTTTTTT. This rearrangement joins TRBV2 to TRBJ2-2; 9 positions match TRBD1. CDR1 and CDR2 from the germline V gene are SNHLY and FYNNEI. With V trimmed by 5 bases and J by 3 bases, 4 bases remained unmatched. CDR3 size: 15 residues.

The rearrangement links TRBV9 to TRBJ2-5; 10 bases line up with TRBD2. CDR1 is SGDLS and CDR2 is YYNGEE in the germline V gene. Trimming cost V 4 bases and J 2 bases; bases outside gene matches: 8. The length of the CDR3 is 16 residues. CDR3 bases: TGTGCCAGCAGCCCCAGGCTAGCGGGGGTTCAAGAGACCCAGTACTTC. Its protein is CASSPRLAGVQETQYF.

The rearrangement joins TRBV5-1 to TRBJ1-1, with TRBD1 as a possible D gene (5 bases). Trimming cost V 4 bases and J 7 bases, with 17 bases left between them. Per the germline V gene, CDR1 is SGHRS and CDR2 is YFSETQ. CDR3 length: 14 amino acids. In DNA form, the CDR3 reads TGCGCCAGCAGCCCCTGGGGGGGGGAGGGTGAAGCTTTCTTT. It specifies CASSPWGGEGEAFF. The full variable domain, rest sourced from reference TRBV5-1 and TRBJ1-1, is KAGVTQTPRYLIKTRGQQVTLSCSPISGHRSVSWYQQTPGQGLQFLFEYFSETQRNKGNFPGRFSGRQFSNSRSEMNVSTLELGDSALYLCASSPWGGEGEAFFGQGTRLTVV.

V gene TRBV27 combines with J gene TRBJ2-1, with D uncertain. V was shortened by 5 bases and J by 0 bases, with 11 bases between the two germline ends. The CDR3 runs 15 residues. Germline lookup yields CDR1 MNHEY and CDR2 SMNVEV (reference sequence). CDR3 sequence: CASSITSSSYNEQFF. Written as DNA, the CDR3 is TGTGCCAGCAGTATTACGAGTAGCTCCTACAATGAGCAGTTCTTC.

The chain uses TRBV7-9 and TRBJ2-2; no clear D. Germline-derived CDR1 and CDR2 are SEHNR and FQNEAQ (reference sequence). The CDR3 runs 14 residues. The V end was cut by 6 bases, the J end by 8 bases, with 16 bases between. CDR3 DNA sequence: TGTGCCAGCAGATTTGAGTCTCCAGGAGGGGAGCTGTTTTTT. This encodes CASRFESPGGELFF.

The V call is TRBV27, the J call TRBJ1-5, with a tentative D call TRBD1 (6 bases). Germline lookup yields CDR1 MNHEY and CDR2 SMNVEV (reference sequence). The V gene lost 4 bases and the J gene lost 5 bases, with 15 bases spanning the gap. This CDR3 has 15 residues. The CDR3 DNA follows: TGTGCCAGCAGTTCAGGGACAACTCCTTATCAGCCCCAGCATTTT. Amino acids: CASSSGTTPYQPQHF.

V usage is TRBV6-5 and J usage is TRBJ2-4, with TRBD2 as a possible D gene (5 bases). This CDR3 has 13 amino acids. Germline values: CDR1 MNHEY, CDR2 SVGAGI. Deletions cut 6 bases from V and 8 bases from J, with 14 bases between. CDR3 protein: CASRKEVVDIQYF. For the CDR3, the DNA is TGTGCCAGCAGGAAGGAGGTAGTAGACATTCAGTACTTC.